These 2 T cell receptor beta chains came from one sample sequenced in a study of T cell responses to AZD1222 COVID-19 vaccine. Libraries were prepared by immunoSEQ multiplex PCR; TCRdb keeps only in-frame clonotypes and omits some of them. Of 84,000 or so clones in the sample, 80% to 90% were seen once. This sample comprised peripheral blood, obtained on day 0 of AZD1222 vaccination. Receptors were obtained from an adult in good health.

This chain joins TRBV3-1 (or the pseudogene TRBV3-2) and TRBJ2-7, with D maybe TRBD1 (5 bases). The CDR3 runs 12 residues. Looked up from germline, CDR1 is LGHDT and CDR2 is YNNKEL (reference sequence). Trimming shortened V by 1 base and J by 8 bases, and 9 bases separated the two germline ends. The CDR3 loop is CASSQAAGQQYF. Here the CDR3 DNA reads TGTGCCAGCAGCCAAGCGGCAGGGCAGCAGTACTTC.

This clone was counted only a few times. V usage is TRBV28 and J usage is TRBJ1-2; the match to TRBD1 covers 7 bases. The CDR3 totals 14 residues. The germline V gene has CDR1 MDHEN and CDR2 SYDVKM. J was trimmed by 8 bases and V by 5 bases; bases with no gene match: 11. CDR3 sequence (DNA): TGTGCCAGCAGTACTCACCCGACAGGGAGGGGCTACACCTTC. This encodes CASSTHPTGRGYTF.